The clone carrying this TCR beta chain was seen repeatedly, ten times or more. Germline assignment: CDR1 SGHAT and CDR2 FQNNGV. This CDR3 region has 13 residues. V was cut by 5 bases and J by 6 bases, with 10 bases left in between. Ophthalmopathy cases met thresholds of Clinical Activity Score at least 3, NOSPECS grade at least 4 and duration under 3 months. It was uncontrolled infection, other autoimmune disease, pregnancy or lactation that excluded patients. These data belong to a study of T cells in Graves' hyperthyroidism and ophthalmopathy. The CDR3 regions of TCR beta were amplified from RNA transcripts. The HTBI set primed first-round TCR CDR3 RT-PCR. Using its own MiXCR run on the multiplex PCR reads, TCRdb lists one record per CDR3 protein. The table shows about 350,000 distinct CDR3 sequences, with around a sixth occurring only once.

The chain carries TRBV11-2 and TRBJ2-2; D gene uncertain. The clonotype comes from a woman in her thirties or forties with Graves' ophthalmopathy. The sample comprised blood. The CDR3 region is CASSLIYPGELFF. The CDR3 bases are TGTGCCAGCAGCCTTATATACCCCGGGGAGCTGTTTTTT.